The rows below give T cell receptor beta chains drawn from one sample of a study of T cells after yellow fever vaccination. MiXCR, run by TCRdb on the 5' RACE reads, gives a single entry per CDR3 protein. Among approximately 300,000 distinct CDR3 sequences listed, around 11% were seen once. The sample consisted of CD4+ T cells sorted from PBMCs, taken 45 days after the yellow fever booster vaccination. These receptors were obtained from a man aged 18 to 35 who received the YFV17D yellow fever vaccine. Both conserved end residues are part of each CDR3. D genes are given only for firm matches. Clone size, where shown, is once, few, many, or a class for clones that have expanded.

clone_size d_call j_call v_call cdr3_aa cdr3_nt
- - TRBJ1-1 TRBV20-1 CSASGNTEAFF TGCAGTGCTAGTGGGAACACTGAAGCTTTCTTT
- - TRBJ2-5 TRBV5-1 CASSERQGGETQYF TGCGCCAGCAGCGAGCGTCAGGGCGGCGAGACCCAGTACTTC
few - TRBJ1-1 TRBV6-6 CASSSWGVNTEAFF TGTGCCAGCAGTTCTTGGGGGGTGAACACTGAAGCTTTCTTT
few TRBD2 TRBJ2-5 TRBV10-3 CASAGTTLQETQYF TGTGCCTCAGCCGGGACTACCTTACAAGAGACCCAGTACTTC
- - TRBJ2-1 TRBV29-1 CSVEDRGNEQFF TGCAGCGTTGAAGATCGGGGAAATGAGCAGTTCTTC
many - TRBJ2-5 TRBV7-3 CASSPAGPRETQYF TGTGCCAGCAGCCCGGCGGGCCCGCGGGAGACCCAGTACTTC
few - TRBJ1-1 TRBV30 CAWSDPLRYTEAFF TGTGCCTGGAGTGATCCCCTGAGGTACACTGAAGCTTTCTTT
many - TRBJ1-6 TRBV7-3 CASSSSTGNSPLHF TGTGCCAGCAGCTCGTCAACAGGGAATTCACCCCTCCACTTT
few - TRBJ1-4 TRBV12-3/TRBV12-4 CASRPGLVWEKLFF TGTGCCAGCAGACCTGGTCTAGTATGGGAAAAACTGTTTTTT
- - TRBJ1-4 TRBV6-2/TRBV6-3 CASSSVGQHLEKLFF TGTGCCAGCAGTTCGGTTGGACAGCACCTTGAAAAACTGTTTTTT
- - TRBJ2-7 TRBV6-5 CASSYSSSRGLYEQYF TGTGCCAGCAGTTACTCTTCTAGCAGGGGCCTCTACGAGCAGTACTTC
few - TRBJ2-1 TRBV7-2 CASSLGGTAVGEQFF TGTGCCAGCAGCTTAGGTGGGACTGCCGTCGGAGAGCAGTTCTTC
many - TRBJ1-2 TRBV7-9 CASTPGHQNYGYTF TGTGCCAGCACCCCGGGACATCAAAACTATGGCTACACCTTC
- - TRBJ2-3 TRBV12-2 CASRLATSGGGTDTQYF TGTGCAAGTCGCTTAGCTACTAGCGGGGGAGGCACAGATACGCAGTATTTT